This T cell receptor (beta chain) appears in the sequencing data of a study of blood T cells in healthy people across ages. Study-wide points: Age brought a roughly linear fall in TCR beta diversity measured per million T cells. There were more naive CD4+ cells and higher diversity in long-lived donors than in aged donors.

Trimming pared 1 base from V and 2 bases from J, leaving 15 bases between. The CDR3 consists of 16 residues. This clonotype was recorded many times. Its target is unknown. Using a J-beta primer mix together with a sample-barcoded 5' primer, a second PCR was run for roughly 6 to 12 cycles. TCRdb re-analysed the 5' RACE reads in MiXCR, keeping a single row per CDR3 protein. The profile shows 800,000 to 950,000 distinct CDR3 sequences, around 36% of them singletons. Sample: blood. The V call is TRBV12-3 or TRBV12-4, the J call TRBJ2-7; D may correspond to TRBD1 or TRBD2 (5 bases each). The sequence came from a man younger than 30 in good health. CDR3 bases: TGTGCCAGCAGTTTAGGACCGGGGCAGACACCCTACGAGCAGTACTTC. As protein: CASSLGPGQTPYEQYF.